One sample yielded the 30 T cell receptor beta chains listed below, sequenced in a study of CD8+ T cells in alopecia areata. cDNA reverse transcribed from extracted RNA served as the sequencing template. Repertoires were generated with immunoSEQ multiplex PCR, while TCRdb's copy carries only in-frame clones and drops some. Here the sample spans 200,000 to 250,000 clones, roughly 66% being singletons. The treatment denotes: oral pan-JAK inhibitor, 5-10 mg twice daily. The sample here was CD4+ T cells sorted from blood, taken around week 44, from a patient treated with tofacitinib. These receptors were collected from a human donor with alopecia areata.

Worth noting for this clone: This CDR3 is also generated by other DNA sequences in the sample. This chain links TRBV5-1 with TRBJ1-1; no definite D call. V lost 0 bases, J lost 1 base, and 4 bases lay in between. CDR1 and CDR2 from the germline V gene are SGHRS and YFSETQ. The CDR3 is 13 residues long. The CDR3 region has the DNA TGCGCCAGCAGCTTGGAAACGAACACTGAAGCTTTCTTT. This encodes CASSLETNTEAFF.

This rearrangement joins TRBV29-1 to TRBJ1-5; D uncertain. Germline V lookup: CDR1 SQVTM, CDR2 ANQGSEA. V was shortened by 5 bases and J by 0 bases, with 8 bases between the two germline ends. There are 13 residues in the CDR3. Here the CDR3 reads CSVSDNSNQPQHF. As DNA, the CDR3 is TGCAGCGTTAGTGATAATAGCAATCAGCCCCAGCATTTT.

This clone was counted between two and nine times. V and J are TRBV6-6 and TRBJ2-7; either TRBD1 or TRBD2 may supply D (5 bases each). CDR1 MNHNY and CDR2 SVGAGI come from the germline V gene (reference sequence). CDR3 size: 14 residues. V was cut by 5 bases and J by 2 bases, with 13 bases left in between. CDR3 loop: CASSNRGPTYEQYF. The CDR3 DNA reads TGTGCCAGCAGTAATAGGGGACCAACCTACGAGCAGTACTTC.

The chain has TRBV10-2 and TRBJ1-6; possible D gene TRBD1, 5 bases. Germline loops: CDR1 WSHSY, CDR2 SAAADI. The CDR3 spans 14 residues. V lost 5 bases and J 8 bases, leaving 13 bases between the germline ends. The CDR3 sequence is CASSRKGPDSPLHF. CDR3 nucleotide sequence: TGCGCCAGCAGTAGGAAGGGACCAGATTCACCCCTCCACTTT.

The chain has TRBV30 and TRBJ1-2; D ambiguous. V gave up 2 bases and J gave up 5 bases, with 12 bases separating them. The length of the CDR3 is 13 residues. Germline V gene data show CDR1 as GTSNPN and CDR2 as SVGIG (reference sequence). The DNA of the CDR3 is TGTGCCTGGAGTTTCGACGCCTTATATGGCTACACCTTC. It is translated as CAWSFDALYGYTF.

The genes are TRBV28 and TRBJ1-5; 7 bases line up with TRBD1. The V gene end was trimmed by 2 bases and the J gene end by 6 bases; junction bases not matched to a gene: 10. The germline V gene has CDR1 MDHEN and CDR2 SYDVKM. This CDR3 spans 16 amino acids. The CDR3 here is CASSLEGQIKGQPQHF. For the CDR3, the DNA is TGTGCCAGCAGTTTAGAGGGACAGATTAAGGGTCAGCCCCAGCATTTT. The whole variable domain, remainder taken from reference TRBV28 and TRBJ1-5, is DVKVTQSSRYLVKRTGEKVFLECVQDMDHENMFWYRQDPGLGLRLIYFSYDVKMKEKGDIPEGYSVSREKKERFSLILESASTNQTSMYLCASSLEGQIKGQPQHFGDGTRLSIL.

This chain links TRBV9 with TRBJ2-2; D ambiguous. Germline assignment: CDR1 SGDLS and CDR2 YYNGEE. This CDR3 has 13 amino acids. V lost 4 bases and J 5 bases, leaving 9 bases between the germline ends. CDR3 in amino acids: CASSPHRTGELFF. In DNA form, the CDR3 reads TGTGCCAGCAGCCCCCACAGAACCGGGGAGCTGTTTTTT.

The V gene is TRBV5-1, the J gene TRBJ2-1; D is possibly TRBD2 (6 bases). This CDR3 has 12 residues. Germline CDR1 SGHRS, CDR2 YFSETQ. Between the trimmed V and J ends, which lost 3 bases and 8 bases, there was a span of 9 bases. In DNA form, the CDR3 reads TGCGCCAGCAGCTCCGGAGGGGATGAGCAGTTCTTC. This gives the protein CASSSGGDEQFF.

The J gene is TRBJ2-1, the V gene TRBV5-4; 12 nucleotides line up with TRBD2. The germline gives CDR1 SGHNT, CDR2 YYREEE (reference sequence). V was pared by 4 bases and J by 1 base, with 9 bases of the junction left unmatched. The CDR3 is 18 residues long. The CDR3 reads CASSPRLAGAQSYNEQFF. The CDR3, as DNA: TGTGCCAGCAGCCCTCGACTAGCGGGGGCTCAATCCTACAATGAGCAGTTCTTC.

The chain recombines TRBV30 with TRBJ1-2; 8 positions agree with TRBD1. V lost 2 bases, J lost 8 bases, and 10 bases stayed unmatched. CDR3 length: 14 amino acids. The germline CDR1 and CDR2 sequences are GTSNPN and SVGIG (reference sequence). CDR3 in DNA: TGTGCCTGGAGTAACGGACAGGGAACGGGGGGCTACACCTTC. It encodes CAWSNGQGTGGYTF.

J is TRBJ2-1 and V is TRBV29-1; 13 nucleotides align to TRBD2. There are 15 residues in the CDR3. With V trimmed by 3 bases and J by 4 bases, 3 bases remained unmatched. The germline V gene encodes CDR1 SQVTM and CDR2 ANQGSEA. CDR3 nucleotide sequence: TGCAGCGTTGAGCGACTAGCGGGGGGATACAATGAGCAGTTCTTC. This sequence encodes CSVERLAGGYNEQFF.

Regarding this clone: Within the sample, other DNA sequences also encode this same CDR3. The rearrangement joins TRBV20-1 to TRBJ2-3; D remains unclear. This CDR3 is 10 amino acids long. Germline-derived CDR1 and CDR2 are DFQATT and SNEGSKA (reference sequence). V was cut by 3 bases and J by 6 bases, with 4 bases left in between. The DNA for the CDR3 is TGCAGTGCTAGTAGTGATACGCAGTATTTT. It encodes CSASSDTQYF.

The chain carries TRBV2 and TRBJ1-2; TRBD1 agrees at 8 bases. The CDR3 runs to 16 residues. J was trimmed by 6 bases and V by 9 bases; bases with no gene match: 18. Germline CDR1 is SNHLY and CDR2 is FYNNEI. The CDR3 DNA sequence: TGTGCCAGTGGAGGTGGGGCAGGGGGCTTTTACCATGGCTACACCTTC. This gives the protein CASGGGAGGFYHGYTF.

This clone came up a few times. The V call is TRBV14, the J call TRBJ2-5, with D tentatively TRBD1 (6 bases). Trimming removed 4 bases at V and 0 bases at J, with 24 bases between. Germline V gene lookup returns CDR1 SGHDN and CDR2 FVKESK. The CDR3 extends over 19 amino acids. CDR3 nucleotide sequence: TGTGCCAGCAGCCTAAAGCAGCTTAGGACAGTAAAAAACCAAGAGACCCAGTACTTC. Amino acid sequence: CASSLKQLRTVKNQETQYF.

The V gene is TRBV28, the J gene TRBJ2-7; maybe TRBD1 (6 bases). Germline-derived CDR1 and CDR2 are MDHEN and SYDVKM. The CDR3 extends over 13 amino acids. With 6 bases removed from V and 6 bases from J, the gap between germline ends came to 15 bases. This CDR3 is CASRPTSGAEQYF. As DNA, the CDR3 is TGTGCCAGCAGGCCTACCTCAGGGGCCGAGCAGTACTTC.

The rearrangement links TRBV29-1 to TRBJ1-2; D not resolved. The CDR3 has 10 residues. V lost 6 bases and J lost 6, with 8 bases in between. Germline V gives CDR1 SQVTM, CDR2 ANQGSEA. CDR3 nucleotides: TGCAGCGTATCGGACCATGGCTACACCTTC. Translated, it gives CSVSDHGYTF.

The chain has TRBV30 and TRBJ2-7; 8 bases are a match to TRBD2. The ends lost 3 bases at V and 7 bases at J; junction bases unmatched: 14. This CDR3 contains 15 residues. Per germline, CDR1 GTSNPN and CDR2 SVGIG (reference sequence). The CDR3 protein is CAWSPGTRRNLEQYF. CDR3 DNA sequence: TGTGCCTGGAGCCCCGGGACTAGGCGTAATTTGGAGCAGTACTTC.

The gene calls are TRBV2 and TRBJ1-5; 10 positions agree with TRBD1. J gave up 4 bases and V 6 bases, and 0 bases lay outside the gene matches. CDR3 length: 13 amino acids. The V gene's germline CDR1 is SNHLY and CDR2 FYNNEI. CDR3 amino acids: CASRGQGNQPQHF. The CDR3 DNA follows: TGTGCCAGCAGGGGACAGGGGAATCAGCCCCAGCATTTT. The whole variable domain, filled in from reference TRBV2 and TRBJ1-5, reads EPEVTQTPSHQVTQMGQEVILRCVPISNHLYFYWYRQILGQKVEFLVSFYNNEISEKSEIFDDQFSVERPDGSNFTLKIRSTKLEDSAMYFCASRGQGNQPQHFGDGTRLSIL.

CDR3 amino acids: CASSFDSGYGYTF. The CDR3 bases are TGTGCCAGCAGTTTCGATTCGGGGTATGGCTACACCTTC. V and J are TRBV27 and TRBJ1-2; D gene ambiguous. Trimming stripped 3 bases from V and 5 bases from J, with 10 bases between. The germline V gene encodes CDR1 MNHEY and CDR2 SMNVEV (reference sequence). CDR3 size: 13 residues.

This sequence joins TRBV15 and TRBJ2-6; D call uncertain. Looked up from germline, CDR1 is LNHNV and CDR2 is YYDKDF (reference sequence). Between the trimmed V and J ends, which lost 3 bases and 0 bases, there was a span of 6 bases. The length of the CDR3 is 15 residues. The CDR3 DNA is TGTGCCACCAGCAGTCGTACCTCTGGGGCCAACGTCCTGACTTTC. Translated: CATSSRTSGANVLTF.

V usage is TRBV29-1 and J usage is TRBJ2-7; D possibly corresponds to TRBD2 (5 bases). CDR3 length: 12 amino acids. V lost 0 bases, J lost 3 bases, and 6 bases lay in between. Germline-derived CDR1 and CDR2 are SQVTM and ANQGSEA. CDR3 residues: CSVEDGIYEQYF. CDR3 coding DNA: TGCAGCGTTGAAGACGGGATCTACGAGCAGTACTTC.

The chain combines TRBV6-5 with TRBJ1-5, with D uncertain. Trimming pared 6 bases from V and 7 bases from J, leaving 10 bases between. Germline CDR1 is MNHEY and CDR2 is SVGAGI. The CDR3 contains 12 residues. CDR3 DNA sequence: TGTGCCAGCAGCCCCACAAGGCAGCCCCAGCATTTT. Amino acid sequence: CASSPTRQPQHF.

With respect to this clone: In the same sample, other DNA sequences code for this CDR3. This chain connects TRBV20-1 to TRBJ2-2; D call uncertain. The CDR3 sequence is 11 residues long. Trimming pared 3 bases from V and 5 bases from J, leaving 4 bases between. CDR1 DFQATT and CDR2 SNEGSKA come from the germline V gene (reference sequence). The CDR3 is CSARRTGELFF. The DNA of the CDR3 is TGCAGTGCTAGGCGTACCGGGGAGCTGTTTTTT.

This clone has only a few counts. The chain recombines TRBV30 with TRBJ1-2, with 8 bases fitting TRBD1. The CDR3 spans 14 residues. The junction had 6 bases not matched to a gene; V was cut back by 2 bases and J by 4 bases. Germline V gene lookup returns CDR1 GTSNPN and CDR2 SVGIG (reference sequence). The CDR3 loop is CAWSKTGVVYGYTF. CDR3 in DNA: TGTGCCTGGAGTAAGACAGGGGTAGTCTATGGCTACACCTTC.

The rearrangement joins TRBV30 to TRBJ1-1; no clear D gene. CDR1 and CDR2 from the germline V gene are GTSNPN and SVGIG (reference sequence). This CDR3 comprises 14 residues. The ends were cut back, 2 bases at V and 5 bases at J, with 15 bases in the middle. CDR3 amino acids: CAWSPRSTGTEAFF. The DNA for the CDR3 is TGTGCCTGGAGTCCCCGTTCTACGGGGACTGAAGCTTTCTTT.

This chain connects TRBV5-6 to TRBJ2-3, with a possible D match to TRBD2 (6 bases). The CDR3 covers 14 residues. Germline V lookup: CDR1 SGHDT, CDR2 YYEEEE. V was clipped by 1 base and J by 3 bases, with 9 bases between them. The CDR3 DNA reads as TGTGCCAGCAGCTTGAGGGGAGGTACAGATACGCAGTATTTT. It yields the protein CASSLRGGTDTQYF.

The chain links TRBV7-3 to TRBJ2-1; D gene ambiguous. CDR1 is SGHTA, CDR2 FQGTGA, per germline. The V end lost 2 bases, the J end lost 6 bases, and 8 bases lay between the germline ends. The length of the CDR3 is 13 residues. The CDR3, as DNA: TGTGCCAGCAGCTTAGGTGTAGCCAATGAGCAGTTCTTC. This codes for CASSLGVANEQFF.

CDR3: CSAGTIDNEQFF. The CDR3 DNA follows: TGCAGCGCTGGGACTATAGACAATGAGCAGTTCTTC. The V call is TRBV29-1, the J call TRBJ2-1; the match to TRBD2 covers 7 bases. Per germline, CDR1 SQVTM and CDR2 ANQGSEA. With V trimmed by 7 bases and J by 5 bases, 5 bases remained unmatched. The CDR3 has 12 residues.

This clone was seen a few times. V is TRBV7-2 and J is TRBJ2-7; unclear D gene. This CDR3 is built from 16 residues. Germline V gives CDR1 SGHTA, CDR2 FQGNSA. Trimming removed 1 base from V and 4 bases from J, with 17 bases in between. Written as DNA, the CDR3 is TGTGCCAGCAGCTTAGTTCAGGCCAGGCTGGGGTACGAGCAGTACTTC. It yields the protein CASSLVQARLGYEQYF.

This clone came up once. The chain combines TRBV11-2 with TRBJ1-6; no reliable D call. The CDR3 totals 14 residues. Trimming removed 3 bases from V and 9 bases from J, with 12 bases in between. Germline-derived CDR1 and CDR2 are SGHAT and FQNNGV. Written as DNA, the CDR3 is TGTGCCAGCAGCTTCGAAGGTTCAGGTTCACCCCTCCACTTT. Encoded protein: CASSFEGSGSPLHF.